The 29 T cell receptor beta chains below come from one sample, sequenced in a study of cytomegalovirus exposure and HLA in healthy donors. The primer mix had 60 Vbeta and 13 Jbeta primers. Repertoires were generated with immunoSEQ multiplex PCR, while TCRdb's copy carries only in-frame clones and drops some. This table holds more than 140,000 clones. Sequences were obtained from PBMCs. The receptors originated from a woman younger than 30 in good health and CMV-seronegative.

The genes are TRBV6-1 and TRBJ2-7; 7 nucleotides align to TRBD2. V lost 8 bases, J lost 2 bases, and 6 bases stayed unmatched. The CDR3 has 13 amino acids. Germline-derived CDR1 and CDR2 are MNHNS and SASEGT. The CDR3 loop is CASRASGTYEQYV. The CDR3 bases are TGTGCCAGCCGGGCTAGCGGCACCTACGAGCAGTACGTC.

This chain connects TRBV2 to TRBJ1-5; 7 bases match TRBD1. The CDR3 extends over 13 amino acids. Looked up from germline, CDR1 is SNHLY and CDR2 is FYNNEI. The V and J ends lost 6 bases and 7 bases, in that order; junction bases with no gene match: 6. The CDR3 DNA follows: TGTGCCAGCAGGGAGGGGGCGGGACAGCCCCAGCATTTT. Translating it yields CASREGAGQPQHF.

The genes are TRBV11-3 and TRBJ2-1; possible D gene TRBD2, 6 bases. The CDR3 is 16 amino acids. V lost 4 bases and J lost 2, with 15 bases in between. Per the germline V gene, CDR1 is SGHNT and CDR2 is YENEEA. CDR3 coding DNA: TGTGCCAGCAGCTCGCAGCGGGCACCGACCTACAATGAGCAGTTCTTC. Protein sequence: CASSSQRAPTYNEQFF.

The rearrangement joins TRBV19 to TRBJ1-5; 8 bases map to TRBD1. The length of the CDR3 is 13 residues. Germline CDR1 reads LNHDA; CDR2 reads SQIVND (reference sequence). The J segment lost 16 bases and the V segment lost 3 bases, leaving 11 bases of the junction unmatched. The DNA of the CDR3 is TGTGCCAGTAGTATGCAGGCCGGGACAGGCTTCCATTTT. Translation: CASSMQAGTGFHF.

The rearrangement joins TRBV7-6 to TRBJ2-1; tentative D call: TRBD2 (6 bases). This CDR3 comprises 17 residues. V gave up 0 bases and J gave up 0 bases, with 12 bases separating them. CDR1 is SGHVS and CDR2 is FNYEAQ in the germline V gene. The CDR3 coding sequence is TGTGCCAGCAGCTTAGCGTCGGGGGTAAGCTCCTACAATGAGCAGTTCTTC. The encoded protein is CASSLASGVSSYNEQFF.

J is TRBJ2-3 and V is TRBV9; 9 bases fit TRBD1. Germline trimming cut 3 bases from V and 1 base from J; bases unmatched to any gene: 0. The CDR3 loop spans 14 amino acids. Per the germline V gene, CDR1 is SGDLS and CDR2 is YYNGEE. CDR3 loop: CASSGDRGTDTQYF. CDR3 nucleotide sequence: TGTGCCAGCAGCGGGGACAGGGGCACAGATACGCAGTATTTT. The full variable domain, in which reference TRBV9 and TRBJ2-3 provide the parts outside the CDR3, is DSGVTQTPKHLITATGQRVTLRCSPRSGDLSVYWYQQSLDQGLQFLIQYYNGEERAKGNILERFSAQQFPDLHSELNLSSLELGDSALYFCASSGDRGTDTQYFGPGTRLTVL.

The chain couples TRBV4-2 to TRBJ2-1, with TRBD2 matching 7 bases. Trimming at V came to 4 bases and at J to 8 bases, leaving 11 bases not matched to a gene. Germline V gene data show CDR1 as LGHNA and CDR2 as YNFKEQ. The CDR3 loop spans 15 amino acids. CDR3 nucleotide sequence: TGTGCCAGCAGCCCTTCGACTAGCCCCGCATATGAGCAGTTCTTC. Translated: CASSPSTSPAYEQFF.

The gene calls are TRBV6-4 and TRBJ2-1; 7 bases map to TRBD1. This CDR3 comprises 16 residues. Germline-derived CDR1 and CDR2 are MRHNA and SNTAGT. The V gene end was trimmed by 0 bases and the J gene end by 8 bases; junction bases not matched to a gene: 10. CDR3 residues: CASSDSRDRPIDEQFF. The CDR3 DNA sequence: TGTGCCAGCAGTGACTCTCGGGACAGACCGATTGATGAGCAGTTCTTC.

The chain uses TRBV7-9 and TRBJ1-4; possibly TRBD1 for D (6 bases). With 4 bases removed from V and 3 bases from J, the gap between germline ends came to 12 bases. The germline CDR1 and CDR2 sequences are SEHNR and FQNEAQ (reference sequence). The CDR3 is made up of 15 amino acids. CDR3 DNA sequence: TGTGCCAGCAGCTCACTCGACAGGTCTAATGAAAAACTGTTTTTT. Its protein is CASSSLDRSNEKLFF.

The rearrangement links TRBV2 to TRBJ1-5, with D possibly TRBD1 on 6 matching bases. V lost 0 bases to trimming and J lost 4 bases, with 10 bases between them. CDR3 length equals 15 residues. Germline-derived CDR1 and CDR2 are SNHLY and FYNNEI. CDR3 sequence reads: CASSEAGGENQPQHF. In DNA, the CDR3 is TGTGCCAGCAGTGAAGCAGGGGGTGAAAATCAGCCCCAGCATTTT. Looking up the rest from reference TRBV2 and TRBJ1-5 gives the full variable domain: EPEVTQTPSHQVTQMGQEVILRCVPISNHLYFYWYRQILGQKVEFLVSFYNNEISEKSEIFDDQFSVERPDGSNFTLKIRSTKLEDSAMYFCASSEAGGENQPQHFGDGTRLSIL.

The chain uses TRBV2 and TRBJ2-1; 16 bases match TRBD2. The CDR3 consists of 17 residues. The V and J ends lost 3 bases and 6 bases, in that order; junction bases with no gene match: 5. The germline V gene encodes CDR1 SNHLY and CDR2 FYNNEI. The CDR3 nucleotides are TGTGCCAGCAGTGAGGGACTAGCGGGAGGGATGGTCAATGAGCAGTTCTTC. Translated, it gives CASSEGLAGGMVNEQFF.

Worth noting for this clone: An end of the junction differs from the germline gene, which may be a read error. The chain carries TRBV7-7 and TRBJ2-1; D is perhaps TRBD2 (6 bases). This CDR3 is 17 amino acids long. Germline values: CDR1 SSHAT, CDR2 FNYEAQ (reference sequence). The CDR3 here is CASSSGPGLVSGNEQFF. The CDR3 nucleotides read TGTGCTAGCAGCTCCGGCCCGGGACTCGTGTCGGGCAATGAGCAGTTCTTC.

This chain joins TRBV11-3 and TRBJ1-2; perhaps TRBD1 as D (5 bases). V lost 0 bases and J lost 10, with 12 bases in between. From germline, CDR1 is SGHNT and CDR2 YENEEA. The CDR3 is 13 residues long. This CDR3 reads CASSLDRPGNYTF. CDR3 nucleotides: TGTGCCAGCAGCTTAGATCGTCCAGGGAACTACACCTTC.

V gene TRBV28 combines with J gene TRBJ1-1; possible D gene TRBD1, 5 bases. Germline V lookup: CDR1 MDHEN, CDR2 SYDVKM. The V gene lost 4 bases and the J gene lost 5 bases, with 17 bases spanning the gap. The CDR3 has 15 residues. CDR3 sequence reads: CASSYAQGGGTEAFF. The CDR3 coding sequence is TGTGCCAGCAGTTACGCCCAGGGCGGAGGGACTGAAGCTTTCTTT.

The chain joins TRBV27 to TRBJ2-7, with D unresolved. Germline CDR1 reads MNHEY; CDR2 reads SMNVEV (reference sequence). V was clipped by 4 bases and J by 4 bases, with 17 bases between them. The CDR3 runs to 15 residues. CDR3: CASSSAESPHYEQYF. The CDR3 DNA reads TGTGCCAGCAGTTCGGCGGAGTCCCCCCATTACGAGCAGTACTTC.

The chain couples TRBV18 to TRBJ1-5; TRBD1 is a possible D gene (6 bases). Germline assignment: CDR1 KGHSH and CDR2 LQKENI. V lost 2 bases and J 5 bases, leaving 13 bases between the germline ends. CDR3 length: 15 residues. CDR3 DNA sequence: TGTGCCAGCTCACCAAGTTACGAGGGGGATCAGCCCCAGCATTTT. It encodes CASSPSYEGDQPQHF. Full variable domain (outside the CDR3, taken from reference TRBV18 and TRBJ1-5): NAGVMQNPRHLVRRRGQEARLRCSPMKGHSHVYWYRQLPEEGLKFMVYLQKENIIDESGMPKERFSAEFPKEGPSILRIQQVVRGDSAAYFCASSPSYEGDQPQHFGDGTRLSIL.

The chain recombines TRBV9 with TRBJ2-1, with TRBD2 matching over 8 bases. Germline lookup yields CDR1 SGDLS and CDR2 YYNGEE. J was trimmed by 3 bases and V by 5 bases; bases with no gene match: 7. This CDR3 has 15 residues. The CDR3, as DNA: TGTGCCAGCAGTGCAGCGGGACTAGTCTACAATGAGCAGTTCTTC. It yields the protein CASSAAGLVYNEQFF.

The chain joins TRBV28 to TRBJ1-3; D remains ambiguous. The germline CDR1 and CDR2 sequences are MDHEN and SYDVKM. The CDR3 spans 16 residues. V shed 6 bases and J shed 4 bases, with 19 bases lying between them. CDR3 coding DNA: TGTGCCAGCAGCACTCGCCCAGGCGGGAGCGGAAACACCATATATTTT. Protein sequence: CASSTRPGGSGNTIYF.

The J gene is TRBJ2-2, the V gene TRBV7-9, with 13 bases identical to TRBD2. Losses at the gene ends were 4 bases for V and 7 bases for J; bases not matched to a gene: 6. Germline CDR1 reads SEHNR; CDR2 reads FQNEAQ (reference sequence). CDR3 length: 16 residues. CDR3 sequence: CASSYGTSGIGGELFF. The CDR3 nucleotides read TGTGCCAGCAGCTATGGGACTAGCGGGATTGGCGGGGAGCTGTTTTTT.

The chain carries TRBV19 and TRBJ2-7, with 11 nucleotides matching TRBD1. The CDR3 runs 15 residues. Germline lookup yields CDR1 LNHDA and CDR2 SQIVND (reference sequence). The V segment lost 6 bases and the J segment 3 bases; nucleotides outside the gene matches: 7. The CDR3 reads CASSTRDRGFYEQYV. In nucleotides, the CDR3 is TGTGCCAGTAGCACCCGGGACAGGGGGTTCTACGAGCAGTACGTC.

CDR3 DNA: TGTGCCAGCAGCCCTCGCCAGGGGGCCTTGAACACTGAAGCTTTCTTT. Translated: CASSPRQGALNTEAFF. The chain combines TRBV2 with TRBJ1-1; 8 positions match TRBD1. V trimming: 6 bases; J trimming: 0 bases; junction bases outside the gene matches: 9. Germline V gene lookup returns CDR1 SNHLY and CDR2 FYNNEI. The CDR3 loop spans 16 amino acids.

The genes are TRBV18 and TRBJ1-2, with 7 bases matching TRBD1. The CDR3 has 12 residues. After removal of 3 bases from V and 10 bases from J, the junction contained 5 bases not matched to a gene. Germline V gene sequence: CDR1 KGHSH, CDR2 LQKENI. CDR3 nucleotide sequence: TGTGCCAGCTCACCGACAGGGTTGGACTACACCTTC. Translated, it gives CASSPTGLDYTF.

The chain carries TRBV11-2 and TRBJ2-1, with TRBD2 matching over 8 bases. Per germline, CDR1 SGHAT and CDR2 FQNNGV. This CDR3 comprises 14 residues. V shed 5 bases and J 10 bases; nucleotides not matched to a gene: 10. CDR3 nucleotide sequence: TGTGCCAGCAGCCCTACAGCGGGAGACGGCGAGCAGTTCTTC. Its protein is CASSPTAGDGEQFF. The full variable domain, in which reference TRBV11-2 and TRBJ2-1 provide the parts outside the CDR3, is EAGVAQSPRYKIIEKRQSVAFWCNPISGHATLYWYQQILGQGPKLLIQFQNNGVVDDSQLPKDRFSAERLKGVDSTLKIQPAKLEDSAVYLCASSPTAGDGEQFFGPGTRLTVL.

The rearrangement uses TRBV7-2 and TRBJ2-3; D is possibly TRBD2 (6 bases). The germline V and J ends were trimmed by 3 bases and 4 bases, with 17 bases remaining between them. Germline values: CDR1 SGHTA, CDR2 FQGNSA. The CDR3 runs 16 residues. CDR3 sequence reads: CASSFVAGWEADTQYF. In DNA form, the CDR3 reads TGTGCCAGCAGCTTTGTGGCGGGCTGGGAGGCAGATACGCAGTATTTT.

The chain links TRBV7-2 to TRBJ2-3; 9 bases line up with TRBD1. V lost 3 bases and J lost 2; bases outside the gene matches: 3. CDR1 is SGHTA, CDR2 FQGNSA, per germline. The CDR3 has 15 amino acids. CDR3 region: CASSFGTGLTDTQYF. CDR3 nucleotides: TGTGCCAGCAGCTTCGGGACAGGGCTCACAGATACGCAGTATTTT.

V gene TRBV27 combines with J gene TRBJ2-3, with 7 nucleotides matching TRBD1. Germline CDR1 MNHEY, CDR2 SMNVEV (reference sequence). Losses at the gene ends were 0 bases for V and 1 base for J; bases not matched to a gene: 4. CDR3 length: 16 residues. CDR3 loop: CASSLSQGVGTDTQYF. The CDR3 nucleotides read TGTGCCAGCAGTTTATCGCAGGGGGTGGGCACAGATACGCAGTATTTT.

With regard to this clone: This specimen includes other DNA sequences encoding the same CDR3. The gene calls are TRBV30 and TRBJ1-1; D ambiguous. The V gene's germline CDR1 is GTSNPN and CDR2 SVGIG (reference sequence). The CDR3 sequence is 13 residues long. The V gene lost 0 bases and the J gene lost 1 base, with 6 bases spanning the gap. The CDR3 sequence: CAWSVRGNTEAFF. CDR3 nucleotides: TGTGCCTGGAGTGTACGAGGGAACACTGAAGCTTTCTTT.

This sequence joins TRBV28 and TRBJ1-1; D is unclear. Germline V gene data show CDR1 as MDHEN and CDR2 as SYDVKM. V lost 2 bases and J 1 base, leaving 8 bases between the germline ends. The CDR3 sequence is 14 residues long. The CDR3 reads CASSLEPGNTEAFF. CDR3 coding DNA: TGTGCCAGCAGTTTAGAACCGGGGAACACTGAAGCTTTCTTT.

The CDR3 DNA is TGTGCCAGCAGCTCCCAAGACCCAGGATACATTCAGTACTTC. Translating gives CASSSQDPGYIQYF. The rearrangement uses TRBV5-6 and TRBJ2-4; no clear D. The CDR3 covers 14 residues. Germline CDR1 is SGHDT and CDR2 is YYEEEE. The germline V and J ends were trimmed by 3 bases and 8 bases, with 15 bases remaining between them. Full variable domain (missing parts from reference TRBV5-6 and TRBJ2-4): DAGVTQSPTHLIKTRGQQVTLRCSPKSGHDTVSWYQQALGQGPQFIFQYYEEEERQRGNFPDRFSGHQFPNYSSELNVNALLLGDSALYLCASSSQDPGYIQYFGAGTRLSVL.